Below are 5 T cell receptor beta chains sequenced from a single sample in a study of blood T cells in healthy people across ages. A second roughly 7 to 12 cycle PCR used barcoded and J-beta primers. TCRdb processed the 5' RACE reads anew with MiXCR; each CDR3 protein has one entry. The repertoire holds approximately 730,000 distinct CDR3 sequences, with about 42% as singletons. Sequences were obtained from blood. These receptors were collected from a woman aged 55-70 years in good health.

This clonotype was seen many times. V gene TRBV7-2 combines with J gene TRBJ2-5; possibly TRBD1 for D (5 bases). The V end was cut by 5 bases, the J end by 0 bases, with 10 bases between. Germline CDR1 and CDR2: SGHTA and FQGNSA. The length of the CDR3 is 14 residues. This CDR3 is CASSPRQNQETQYF. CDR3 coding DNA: TGTGCCAGCAGCCCGAGACAGAACCAAGAGACCCAGTACTTC. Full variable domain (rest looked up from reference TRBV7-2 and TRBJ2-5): GAGVSQSPSNKVTEKGKDVELRCDPISGHTALYWYRQSLGQGLEFLIYFQGNSAPDKSGLPSDRFSAERTGGSVSTLTIQRTQQEDSAVYLCASSPRQNQETQYFGPGTRLLVL.

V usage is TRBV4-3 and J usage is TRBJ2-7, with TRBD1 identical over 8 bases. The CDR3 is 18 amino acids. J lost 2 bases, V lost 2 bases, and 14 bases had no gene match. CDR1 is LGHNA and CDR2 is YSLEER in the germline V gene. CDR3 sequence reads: CASSQTRGPTGMAYEQYF. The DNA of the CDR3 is TGCGCCAGCAGCCAAACCAGGGGGCCAACAGGAATGGCCTACGAGCAGTACTTC.

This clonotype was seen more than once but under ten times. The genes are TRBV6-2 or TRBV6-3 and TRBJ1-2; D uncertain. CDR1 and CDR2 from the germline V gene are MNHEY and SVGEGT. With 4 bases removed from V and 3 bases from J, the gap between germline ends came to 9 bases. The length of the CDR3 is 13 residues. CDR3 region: CASSSEGYYGYTF. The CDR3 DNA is TGTGCCAGCAGTTCGGAGGGTTACTATGGCTACACCTTC.

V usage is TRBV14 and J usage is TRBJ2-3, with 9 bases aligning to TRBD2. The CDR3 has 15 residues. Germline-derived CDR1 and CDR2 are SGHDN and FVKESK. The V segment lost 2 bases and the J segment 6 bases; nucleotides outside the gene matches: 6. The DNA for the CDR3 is TGTGCCAGCAGCCAACGGCGGGGGGGCTGGGATACGCAGTATTTT. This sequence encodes CASSQRRGGWDTQYF. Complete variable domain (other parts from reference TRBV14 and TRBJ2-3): EAGVTQFPSHSVIEKGQTVTLRCDPISGHDNLYWYRRVMGKEIKFLLHFVKESKQDESGMPNNRFLAERTGGTYSTLKVQPAELEDSGVYFCASSQRRGGWDTQYFGPGTRLTVL.

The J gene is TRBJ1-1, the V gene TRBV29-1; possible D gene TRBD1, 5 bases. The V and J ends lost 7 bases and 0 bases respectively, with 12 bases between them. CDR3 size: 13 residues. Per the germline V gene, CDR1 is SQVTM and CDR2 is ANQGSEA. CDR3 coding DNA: TGCAGCGGGGGCGAGCTCATGAACACTGAAGCTTTCTTT. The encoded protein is CSGGELMNTEAFF.